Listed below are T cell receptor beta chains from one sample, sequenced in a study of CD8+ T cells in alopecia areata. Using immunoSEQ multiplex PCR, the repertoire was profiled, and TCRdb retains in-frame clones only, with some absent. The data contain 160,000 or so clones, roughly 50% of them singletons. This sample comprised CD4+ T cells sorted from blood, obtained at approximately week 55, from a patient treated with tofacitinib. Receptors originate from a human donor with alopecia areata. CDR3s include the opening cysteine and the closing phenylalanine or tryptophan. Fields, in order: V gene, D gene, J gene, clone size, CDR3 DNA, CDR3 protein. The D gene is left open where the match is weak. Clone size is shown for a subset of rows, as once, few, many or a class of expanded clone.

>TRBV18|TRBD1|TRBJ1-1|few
TGTGCCAGCTCACCACCGAGGACAGGGGGCATCACTGAAGCTTTCTTT
CASSPPRTGGITEAFF
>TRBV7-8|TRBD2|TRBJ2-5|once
TGTGCCAGCAGCCAAAAGCGGGATTTCCAAGAGACCCAGTACTTC
CASSQKRDFQETQYF
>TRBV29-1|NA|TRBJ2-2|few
TGCAGCGTTGATAGTCCCGAGGTGAACACCGGGGAGCTGTTTTTT
CSVDSPEVNTGELFF
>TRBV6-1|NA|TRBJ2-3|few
TGTGCCAGCAGTGCTCCCGGCCACACAGATACGCAGTATTTT
CASSAPGHTDTQYF
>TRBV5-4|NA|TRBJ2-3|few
TGTGCCAGCAGCTTGGTGGCGGATACGCAGTATTTT
CASSLVADTQYF
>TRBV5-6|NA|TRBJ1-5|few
TGTGCCAGCAGTCTGGCCGGGGTAGAGCCCCAGCATTTT
CASSLAGVEPQHF
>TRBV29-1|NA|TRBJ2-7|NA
TGCAGCGTTGAAGGGAGGGTAGGCTTCTCCTACGAGCAGTACTTC
CSVEGRVGFSYEQYF
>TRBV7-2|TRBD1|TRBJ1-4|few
TGTGCCAGCAGCTTACCAGGGGGCGCAAGTGAAAAACTGTTTTTT
CASSLPGGASEKLFF
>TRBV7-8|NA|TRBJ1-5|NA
TGTGCCAGCAGCTTCGGGGCCCGCAATCAGCCCCAGCATTTT
CASSFGARNQPQHF
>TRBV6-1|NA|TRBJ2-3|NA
TGTGCCAGCAGTGAAGCAGGAAATACGCAGTATTTT
CASSEAGNTQYF
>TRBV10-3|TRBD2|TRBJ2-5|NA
TGTGCCATCAGTGGGGAGGGAGCTCAAGAGACCCAGTACTTC
CAISGEGAQETQYF
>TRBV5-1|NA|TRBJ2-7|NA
TGCGCCAGCAGCTTGGGTCAGGGCTATGGGGAGCAGTACTTC
CASSLGQGYGEQYF
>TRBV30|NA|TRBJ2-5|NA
TGTGCCTGGGACGGTGGCACGGAGACCCAGTACTTC
CAWDGGTETQYF
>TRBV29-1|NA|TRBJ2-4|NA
TGCAGCGTTGAGTTTGACATTCAGTACTTC
CSVEFDIQYF
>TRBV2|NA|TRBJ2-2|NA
TGTGCCAGCAGTGATCGTCAGGGTGCCACCGGGGAGCTGTTTTTT
CASSDRQGATGELFF
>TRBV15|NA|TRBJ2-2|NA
TGTGCCACCAGCAGCTTCGGGACCACCGGGGAGCTGTTTTTT
CATSSFGTTGELFF
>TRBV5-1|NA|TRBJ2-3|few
TGCGCCAGCAGCTTCAGGGATGGCACAGATACGCAGTATTTT
CASSFRDGTDTQYF
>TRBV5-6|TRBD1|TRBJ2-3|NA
TGTGCCAGCAGCCCCATCCGGGACAGGGGACCAGATACGCAGTATTTT
CASSPIRDRGPDTQYF
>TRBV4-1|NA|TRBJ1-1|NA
TGCGCCAGCAGCCAAGTCGGTAGAGGAGCTGAAGCTTTCTTT
CASSQVGRGAEAFF
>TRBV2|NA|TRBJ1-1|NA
TGTGCCAGCGGGTGGAACACTGAAGCTTTCTTT
CASGWNTEAFF
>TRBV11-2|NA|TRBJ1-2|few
TGTGCCAGCAGCCTACTGATGGGGACACCTAACTATGGCTACACCTTC
CASSLLMGTPNYGYTF
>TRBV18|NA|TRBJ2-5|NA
TGTGCCAGCTCACCACCGGGGAGCCAAGAGACCCAGTACTTC
CASSPPGSQETQYF
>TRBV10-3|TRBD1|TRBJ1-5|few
TGTGCCATCAGTCCGGGACAGGGAAACAATCAGCCCCAGCATTTT
CAISPGQGNNQPQHF
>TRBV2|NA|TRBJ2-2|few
TGTGCCAGCACCATAGTCACCGGGGAGCTGTTTTTT
CASTIVTGELFF
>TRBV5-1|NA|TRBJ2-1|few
TGCGCCAGCAGCGAGGGCGGACAGAACTACAATGAGCAGTTCTTC
CASSEGGQNYNEQFF
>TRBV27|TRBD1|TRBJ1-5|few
TGTGCCAGCAGTTCGACTCACAGGGGGCTAAAACACAATCAGCCCCAGCATTTT
CASSSTHRGLKHNQPQHF
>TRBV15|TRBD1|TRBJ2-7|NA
TGTGCCACCAGCAGAGGACAGGGCACCTACGAGCAGTACTTC
CATSRGQGTYEQYF
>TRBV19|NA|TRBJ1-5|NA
TGTGCCAGTAGTAGGACAAATCCTAGCAATCAGCCCCAGCATTTT
CASSRTNPSNQPQHF
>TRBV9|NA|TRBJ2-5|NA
TGTGCCAGCAGCGTAGGGATGTTCCAAGAGACCCAGTACTTC
CASSVGMFQETQYF
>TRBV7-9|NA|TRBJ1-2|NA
TGTGCCAGCAGCTTAAAAGGCGGTCTAGGCGGCTACACCTTC
CASSLKGGLGGYTF